This T cell receptor (beta chain) was obtained from a study of blood T cell repertoires in COVID-19. About the research overall: PBMCs, B-cell-depleted T cells, or T cells were the source of the cDNA or gDNA that made up the material.

In the authors' workflow: Scientists estimated how many nucleated cells there were by amplifying reference gene primers. Generated by immunoSEQ multiplex PCR, the TCRdb table keeps only in-frame clones and is missing some. The D gene and trimming were derived from the DNA, and the V and J assignments and clone size from that table. In the table there are over 85,000 clones, 70% to 90% of which are singletons. The CDR3 totals 18 residues. This chain joins TRBV21-1 and TRBJ1-1. TRBV21-1 is shown as a pseudogene. The material sequenced was peripheral blood. The origin of this receptor is a woman in her sixties or seventies with acute or convalescent COVID-19. CDR3 sequence: CASSKVEAAQRMNTEAFF. The CDR3 DNA sequence: TGTGCCAGCAGCAAAGTTGAGGCAGCTCAAAGAATGAACACTGAAGCTTTCTTT.